This T cell receptor beta chain originates from a study of T cells in Graves' hyperthyroidism and ophthalmopathy. Study context: Peripheral blood collection took place at initial diagnosis, before any treatment. General study points: In the blood, most expanded thyroid clonotypes above 0.001 appeared as well.

The V gene lost 8 bases and the J gene lost 1 base, with 11 bases spanning the gap. CDR3 size: 13 residues. Germline V gene lookup returns CDR1 MNHNS and CDR2 SASEGT. Regions amplified from RNA transcripts were the TCR beta CDR3 regions. An initial round of RT-PCR targeting the TCR CDR3 relied on the HTBI primer set. TCRdb redid the calling of the multiplex PCR reads with MiXCR, one entry per CDR3 protein. This table has 200,000 to 300,000 distinct CDR3 sequences, about 17% appearing once. PBMCs were derived from roughly 9.6 ml fresh peripheral blood. This clonotype showed up many times. Its antigen remains unidentified.

The sequence came from a woman under 30 with Graves' ophthalmopathy. The V gene is TRBV6-1, the J gene TRBJ1-1, with D possibly matching TRBD1 (5 bases). Sequences were obtained from blood. CDR3 residues: CASGTSSNTEAFF. The CDR3 DNA sequence: TGTGCCAGCGGGACCTCTTCGAACACTGAAGCTTTCTTT.